The source of this T cell receptor beta chain is a study of blood T cells in healthy people across ages. Points from the study as a whole: Diversity estimates from one million T cells were considered underestimates.

Primed by a sample-barcoded 5' primer and a J-beta primer mix, a second PCR proceeded for about 6 to 12 cycles. In TCRdb, the 5' RACE reads were re-called with MiXCR into one record per CDR3 protein. The repertoire holds 600,000 or so distinct CDR3 sequences, with 21% as singletons. This clonotype was seen only a few times. Its antigen remains unidentified. The CDR3 is 15 amino acids. The germline V gene has CDR1 SGHTA and CDR2 FQGNSA. The clonotype originates from a man aged 65 to 85 in good health. The chain links TRBV7-2 to TRBJ2-5; a weak D match, TRBD2 (5 bases). Near its end, the DNA agrees better with TRBJ2-1, so the J call may be wrong. The sample was blood. The CDR3 region is CASSKAALRGGEQFF. The CDR3 nucleotides read TGTGCCAGCAGTAAAGCGGCCTTACGGGGTGGTGAGCAGTTCTTC.